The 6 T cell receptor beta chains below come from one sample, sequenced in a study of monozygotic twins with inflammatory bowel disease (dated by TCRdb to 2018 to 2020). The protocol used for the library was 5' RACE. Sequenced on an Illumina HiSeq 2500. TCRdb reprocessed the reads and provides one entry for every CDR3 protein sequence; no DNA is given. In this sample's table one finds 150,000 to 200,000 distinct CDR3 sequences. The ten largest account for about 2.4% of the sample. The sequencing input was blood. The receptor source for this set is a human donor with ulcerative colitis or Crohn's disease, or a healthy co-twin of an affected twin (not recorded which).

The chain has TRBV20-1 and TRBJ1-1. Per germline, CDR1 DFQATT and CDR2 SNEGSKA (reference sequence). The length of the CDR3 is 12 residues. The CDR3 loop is CSASVLDTEAFF.

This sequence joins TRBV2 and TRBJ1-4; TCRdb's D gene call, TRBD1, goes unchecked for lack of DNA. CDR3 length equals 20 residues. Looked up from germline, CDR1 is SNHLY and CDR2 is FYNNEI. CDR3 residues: CASSERSPSTGPGGTRGLFF.

The CDR3: CASSELGTGEETQYF. This chain connects TRBV7-2 to TRBJ2-5; with no DNA, the TCRdb D assignment of TRBD1 cannot be verified. The CDR3 is 15 residues long. Germline CDR1 SGHTA, CDR2 FQGNSA.

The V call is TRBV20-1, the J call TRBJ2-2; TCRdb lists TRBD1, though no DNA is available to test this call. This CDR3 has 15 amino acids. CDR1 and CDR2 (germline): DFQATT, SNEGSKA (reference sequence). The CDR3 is CSARVRGENTGELFF.

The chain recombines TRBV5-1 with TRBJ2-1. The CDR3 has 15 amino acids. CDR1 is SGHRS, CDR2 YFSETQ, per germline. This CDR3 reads CASSLVRPDDNEQFF.

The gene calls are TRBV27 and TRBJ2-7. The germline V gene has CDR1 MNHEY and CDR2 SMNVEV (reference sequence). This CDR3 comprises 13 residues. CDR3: CASSHGLNYEQYF.